This T cell receptor (beta chain) was captured by sequencing in a study of OX40 agonist ivuxolimab in advanced cancers. Study summary: Partial responses were achieved by three patients, of whom one had hepatocellular carcinoma and two had cutaneous melanoma.

Notes on the study in general: At 0.1 to 3.0 mg/kg, CD4+ and CD8+ blood T cells expanded clonally by week 6.

Sequencing used immunoSEQ multiplex PCR; TCRdb keeps in-frame clones, though not all of them. This table has tens of thousands of clones, 83% appearing once. With respect to this clone: What it binds is not known.

The TCR sequence derives from an adult with an advanced solid tumor such as melanoma, head and neck, liver or kidney cancer. The starting material was CD4+ or CD8+ T cells sorted from blood, obtained in a trial of the OX40 agonist ivuxolimab.

The CDR3 coding sequence is TGTGCCAGCAGCGAATCAGGATTGGGCACTGAAGCTTTCTTT. Translation gives CASSESGLGTEAFF. This chain uses TRBV5-4 with TRBJ1-1; D is ambiguous. Germline CDR1 is SGHNT and CDR2 is YYREEE (reference sequence). The CDR3 spans 14 residues. Trimming took off 4 bases at V and 4 bases at J, with 14 bases between the two ends.